A selection of T cell receptor beta chains follows, all from one sample in a study of naive and memory T cell subsets. Each CDR3 protein gets one entry after TCRdb re-called the 5' RACE reads with MiXCR. The sample has some 60,000 distinct CDR3 sequences, 6.5% to 8.5% seen once; the top ten hold approximately 10%. These receptors all come from a female donor in good health. Each CDR3 is given with its conserved first and last residue. Each record gives: clone size, D gene, V gene, J gene, CDR3 protein, CDR3 DNA. A D gene is named only where the DNA matches it firmly. Not every row has a clone size; where given, it reads once, few, many or a size class.

abundance: few; d_gene: NA; v_gene: TRBV28; j_gene: TRBJ2-7; CDR3aa: CASSNPGHTSYEQYF; CDR3nt: TGTGCCAGCAGCAATCCGGGACATACCTCCTACGAGCAGTACTTC
abundance: few; d_gene: NA; v_gene: TRBV18; j_gene: TRBJ2-7; CDR3aa: CASSPGATYEQYF; CDR3nt: TGTGCCAGCTCACCCGGGGCCACCTACGAGCAGTACTTC
abundance: many; d_gene: NA; v_gene: TRBV9; j_gene: TRBJ1-6; CDR3aa: CASSVAPTGQGQPLHF; CDR3nt: TGTGCCAGCAGCGTAGCCCCTACAGGACAAGGGCAACCCCTCCACTTT
abundance: NA; d_gene: NA; v_gene: TRBV6-6; j_gene: TRBJ1-2; CDR3aa: CASSYGQLYGYTF; CDR3nt: TGTGCCAGCAGTTACGGACAGCTCTATGGCTACACCTTC
abundance: NA; d_gene: TRBD1; v_gene: TRBV7-9; j_gene: TRBJ2-4; CDR3aa: CASSLPRDRGFQGDIQYF; CDR3nt: TGTGCCAGCAGCCTACCGCGGGACAGGGGTTTCCAAGGGGACATTCAGTACTTC
abundance: NA; d_gene: NA; v_gene: TRBV7-9; j_gene: TRBJ2-6; CDR3aa: CASSLWRRGSGANVLTF; CDR3nt: TGTGCCAGCAGCTTATGGCGGAGAGGCTCTGGGGCCAACGTCCTGACTTTC
abundance: NA; d_gene: NA; v_gene: TRBV5-6; j_gene: TRBJ1-2; CDR3aa: CASSYRTAGYTF; CDR3nt: TGTGCCAGCAGCTACCGGACAGCTGGCTACACCTTC
abundance: few; d_gene: NA; v_gene: TRBV6-6; j_gene: TRBJ1-4; CDR3aa: CASSYELTNEKLFF; CDR3nt: TGTGCCAGCAGTTACGAGTTGACTAATGAAAAACTGTTTTTT
abundance: few; d_gene: TRBD2; v_gene: TRBV2; j_gene: TRBJ2-3; CDR3aa: CASSSGTSATDTQYF; CDR3nt: TGTGCCAGCTCGTCGGGGACTAGCGCGACAGATACGCAGTATTTT
abundance: few; d_gene: TRBD1; v_gene: TRBV7-2; j_gene: TRBJ1-2; CDR3aa: CASREGQGNGYTF; CDR3nt: TGTGCCAGCAGGGAAGGACAGGGGAATGGCTACACCTTC
abundance: many; d_gene: NA; v_gene: TRBV5-1; j_gene: TRBJ1-1; CDR3aa: CASSLTQAEAFF; CDR3nt: TGCGCCAGCAGCTTGACACAGGCTGAAGCTTTCTTT
abundance: NA; d_gene: NA; v_gene: TRBV5-1; j_gene: TRBJ2-1; CDR3aa: CASSAYNEQFF; CDR3nt: TGCGCCAGCAGCGCCTACAATGAGCAGTTCTTC
abundance: many; d_gene: NA; v_gene: TRBV12-3/TRBV12-4; j_gene: TRBJ1-5; CDR3aa: CASSLAGRYQPQHF; CDR3nt: TGTGCCAGCAGTTTAGCGGGCCGTTATCAGCCCCAGCATTTT
abundance: few; d_gene: TRBD2; v_gene: TRBV6-2/TRBV6-3; j_gene: TRBJ2-1; CDR3aa: CASRRGAPYNEQFF; CDR3nt: TGTGCCAGCAGGCGGGGGGCACCCTACAATGAGCAGTTCTTC
abundance: NA; d_gene: NA; v_gene: TRBV29-1; j_gene: TRBJ2-5; CDR3aa: CSGLPGQTKETQYF; CDR3nt: TGCAGCGGCCTCCCCGGGCAAACCAAAGAGACCCAGTACTTC
abundance: many; d_gene: NA; v_gene: TRBV20-1; j_gene: TRBJ1-4; CDR3aa: CSAREGVEINEKLFF; CDR3nt: TGCAGTGCTAGAGAAGGGGTGGAGATTAATGAAAAACTGTTTTTT
abundance: NA; d_gene: NA; v_gene: TRBV2; j_gene: TRBJ1-2; CDR3aa: CAPKRVRGYTF; CDR3nt: TGTGCCCCCAAGAGGGTGCGGGGCTACACCTTC
abundance: NA; d_gene: NA; v_gene: TRBV5-1; j_gene: TRBJ2-2; CDR3aa: CASSLRRGSNTGELFF; CDR3nt: TGCGCCAGCAGCCTCAGGCGGGGTAGTAACACCGGGGAGCTGTTTTTT
abundance: NA; d_gene: NA; v_gene: TRBV11-1; j_gene: TRBJ2-4; CDR3aa: CASSRRGEGDIQYF; CDR3nt: TGTGCCAGCAGCCGTAGGGGCGAGGGGGACATTCAGTACTTC
abundance: NA; d_gene: NA; v_gene: TRBV11-2; j_gene: TRBJ2-1; CDR3aa: CASSSVQGPSYNEQFF; CDR3nt: TGTGCCAGCAGCTCAGTGCAGGGACCCTCCTACAATGAGCAGTTCTTC
abundance: many; d_gene: NA; v_gene: TRBV20-1; j_gene: TRBJ1-1; CDR3aa: CSAQGRVANTEAFF; CDR3nt: TGCAGTGCCCAAGGACGGGTGGCGAACACTGAAGCTTTCTTT
abundance: NA; d_gene: NA; v_gene: TRBV25-1; j_gene: TRBJ1-4; CDR3aa: CAIRSLDEKLFF; CDR3nt: TGTGCCATCAGGTCTTTAGATGAAAAACTGTTTTTT
abundance: few; d_gene: TRBD1; v_gene: TRBV7-9; j_gene: TRBJ2-7; CDR3aa: CASSLLGQGHYEQYF; CDR3nt: TGTGCCAGCAGCCTACTAGGACAGGGTCACTACGAGCAGTACTTC
abundance: few; d_gene: NA; v_gene: TRBV25-1; j_gene: TRBJ2-1; CDR3aa: CASSEVSEQFF; CDR3nt: TGTGCCAGCAGTGAAGTTTCGGAGCAGTTCTTC
abundance: many; d_gene: TRBD2; v_gene: TRBV6-2/TRBV6-3; j_gene: TRBJ2-1; CDR3aa: CASSYPRGLAGPEQFF; CDR3nt: TGTGCCAGCAGTTACCCGCGGGGACTAGCGGGGCCCGAGCAGTTCTTC
abundance: many; d_gene: NA; v_gene: TRBV20-1; j_gene: TRBJ1-1; CDR3aa: CSATAVGGEAFF; CDR3nt: TGCAGTGCTACGGCCGTCGGTGGTGAAGCTTTCTTT
abundance: NA; d_gene: TRBD1; v_gene: TRBV6-2/TRBV6-3; j_gene: TRBJ2-7; CDR3aa: CASSPRGTAGYEQYF; CDR3nt: TGTGCCAGCTCCCCCAGGGGGACAGCCGGCTACGAGCAGTACTTC
abundance: NA; d_gene: NA; v_gene: TRBV29-1; j_gene: TRBJ1-4; CDR3aa: CSVETDNEKLFF; CDR3nt: TGCAGCGTCGAGACTGACAATGAAAAACTGTTTTTT
abundance: NA; d_gene: TRBD2; v_gene: TRBV25-1; j_gene: TRBJ2-5; CDR3aa: CASSDIGGATETQYF; CDR3nt: TGTGCCAGCAGTGATATCGGGGGGGCCACGGAGACCCAGTACTTC
abundance: NA; d_gene: NA; v_gene: TRBV27; j_gene: TRBJ2-3; CDR3aa: CASSLLGSSTDTQYF; CDR3nt: TGTGCCAGCAGTTTATTGGGGTCAAGCACAGATACGCAGTATTTT
abundance: few; d_gene: NA; v_gene: TRBV12-3/TRBV12-4; j_gene: TRBJ2-4; CDR3aa: CASSRQDSPQTRVQYF; CDR3nt: TGTGCCAGCAGTCGACAGGACAGCCCGCAAACAAGGGTTCAGTACTTC
abundance: few; d_gene: TRBD1; v_gene: TRBV6-6; j_gene: TRBJ1-3; CDR3aa: CASSYSIQGRGNTIYF; CDR3nt: TGTGCCAGCAGTTACTCCATACAGGGGCGAGGAAACACCATATATTTT
abundance: NA; d_gene: NA; v_gene: TRBV27; j_gene: TRBJ1-5; CDR3aa: CVSGTPYSNQPQHF; CDR3nt: TGTGTCTCGGGGACCCCATATAGCAATCAGCCCCAGCATTTT
abundance: few; d_gene: TRBD2; v_gene: TRBV20-1; j_gene: TRBJ2-5; CDR3aa: CSARDPSGGEETQYF; CDR3nt: TGCAGTGCTAGAGATCCCAGCGGGGGGGAAGAGACCCAGTACTTC
abundance: few; d_gene: TRBD1; v_gene: TRBV7-9; j_gene: TRBJ1-2; CDR3aa: CASSSRARDRGNYGYTF; CDR3nt: TGTGCCAGCAGCTCTAGAGCCCGGGACAGGGGTAACTATGGCTACACCTTC
abundance: few; d_gene: NA; v_gene: TRBV3-1; j_gene: TRBJ1-5; CDR3aa: CASSQWDPRGNQPQHF; CDR3nt: TGTGCCAGCAGCCAATGGGACCCCCGAGGAAATCAGCCCCAGCATTTT
abundance: many; d_gene: NA; v_gene: TRBV7-9; j_gene: TRBJ1-2; CDR3aa: CASTLGGGYTF; CDR3nt: TGTGCCAGCACCCTAGGAGGGGGCTACACCTTC
abundance: few; d_gene: TRBD2; v_gene: TRBV3-1; j_gene: TRBJ2-3; CDR3aa: CASSQGRGGGLDTQYF; CDR3nt: TGTGCCAGCAGCCAAGGACGGGGGGGCGGTCTGGATACGCAGTATTTT
abundance: NA; d_gene: NA; v_gene: TRBV19; j_gene: TRBJ2-4; CDR3aa: CASRRAGASKNIQYF; CDR3nt: TGTGCCAGTAGGAGAGCAGGTGCAAGCAAAAACATTCAGTACTTC
abundance: few; d_gene: NA; v_gene: TRBV7-2; j_gene: TRBJ1-4; CDR3aa: CASSLTVRGGKLFF; CDR3nt: TGTGCCAGCAGCTTAACCGTAAGGGGCGGAAAACTGTTTTTT
abundance: NA; d_gene: TRBD2; v_gene: TRBV7-9; j_gene: TRBJ2-1; CDR3aa: CASSSFIAGASEVEQFF; CDR3nt: TGTGCCAGCAGCTCATTTATAGCGGGGGCCTCTGAAGTTGAGCAGTTCTTC
abundance: many; d_gene: NA; v_gene: TRBV19; j_gene: TRBJ1-1; CDR3aa: CASTLSSTWGATEAFF; CDR3nt: TGTGCCAGTACCCTTTCGAGTACCTGGGGAGCCACTGAAGCTTTCTTT
abundance: few; d_gene: TRBD1; v_gene: TRBV3-1; j_gene: TRBJ2-2; CDR3aa: CASSPDRGNTGELFF; CDR3nt: TGTGCCAGCAGCCCGGACAGGGGAAACACCGGGGAGCTGTTTTTT
abundance: NA; d_gene: TRBD2; v_gene: TRBV19; j_gene: TRBJ2-1; CDR3aa: CASRRTSGGVPYNEQFF; CDR3nt: TGTGCCAGTAGACGGACTAGCGGGGGAGTCCCCTACAATGAGCAGTTCTTC
abundance: NA; d_gene: NA; v_gene: TRBV5-4; j_gene: TRBJ1-2; CDR3aa: CASSSQRVSNYGYTF; CDR3nt: TGTGCCAGCAGCTCCCAGCGAGTATCTAACTATGGCTACACCTTC
abundance: many; d_gene: NA; v_gene: TRBV7-9; j_gene: TRBJ1-2; CDR3aa: CASSPGRPGRSYGYTF; CDR3nt: TGTGCCAGCAGCCCGGGACGACCCGGGCGAAGCTATGGCTACACCTTC
abundance: many; d_gene: TRBD1; v_gene: TRBV6-2/TRBV6-3; j_gene: TRBJ2-2; CDR3aa: CASSSPGQGTGELFF; CDR3nt: TGTGCCAGCAGTTCCCCGGGACAGGGCACCGGGGAGCTGTTTTTT
abundance: few; d_gene: NA; v_gene: TRBV30; j_gene: TRBJ2-3; CDR3aa: CAWSGGHKLTDTQYF; CDR3nt: TGTGCCTGGTCCGGAGGACACAAACTCACAGATACGCAGTATTTT
abundance: NA; d_gene: TRBD2; v_gene: TRBV20-1; j_gene: TRBJ2-1; CDR3aa: CSARGLAESSYNEQFF; CDR3nt: TGCAGTGCTAGAGGACTAGCGGAGAGCTCCTACAATGAGCAGTTCTTC
abundance: few; d_gene: NA; v_gene: TRBV12-3/TRBV12-4; j_gene: TRBJ2-3; CDR3aa: CASSRNRIDTQYF; CDR3nt: TGTGCCAGCAGCCGAAACCGGATCGATACGCAGTATTTT
abundance: few; d_gene: NA; v_gene: TRBV10-3; j_gene: TRBJ1-4; CDR3aa: CAISDAPPVRLFF; CDR3nt: TGTGCCATCAGTGACGCCCCTCCAGTGAGACTGTTTTTT